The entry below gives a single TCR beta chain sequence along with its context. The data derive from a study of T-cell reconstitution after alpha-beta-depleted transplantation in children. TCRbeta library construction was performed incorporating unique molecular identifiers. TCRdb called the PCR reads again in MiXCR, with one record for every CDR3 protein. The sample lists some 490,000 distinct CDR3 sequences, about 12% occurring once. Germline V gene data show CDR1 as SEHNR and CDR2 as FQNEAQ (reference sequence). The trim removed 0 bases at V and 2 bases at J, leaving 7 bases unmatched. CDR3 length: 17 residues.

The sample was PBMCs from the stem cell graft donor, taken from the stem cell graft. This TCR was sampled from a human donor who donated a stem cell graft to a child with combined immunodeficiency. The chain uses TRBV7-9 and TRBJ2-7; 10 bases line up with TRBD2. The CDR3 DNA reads TGTGCCAGCAGCTTAGCGATGGGGACTAGCGCTGCCTACGAGCAGTACTTC. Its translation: CASSLAMGTSAAYEQYF.